This T cell receptor beta chain was sequenced in a study of patients and donors after allogeneic stem cell transplantation. The CDR3 spans 14 residues. Germline CDR1 and CDR2: MNHEY and SMNVEV (reference sequence). Trimming stripped 4 bases from V and 7 bases from J, with 16 bases between. A single record per CDR3 protein comes from TCRdb applying MiXCR to the RT-PCR reads. The table has some 87,000 distinct CDR3 sequences, roughly 48% seen once; the top ten hold more than 55%. This sequence originates from a human donor who was either an allogeneic HSCT recipient or a stem cell or donor lymphocyte infusion donor (not recorded which). It is not recorded whose cells these are; they may come from a transplant donor. The chain couples TRBV27 to TRBJ1-2, with D possibly TRBD1 on 6 matching bases. The sequencing input was blood, either unsorted or a sorted T cell fraction (not recorded which). CDR3 amino acids: CASSYGQYYSGYTF. As DNA, the CDR3 is TGTGCCAGCAGTTACGGACAGTACTACTCTGGCTACACCTTC.